The present T cell receptor beta chain was sequenced within a study of T cells expressing NK-cell markers. This CDR3 contains 14 residues. Germline values: CDR1 SGDLS, CDR2 YYNGEE. TCRdb reanalyzed the 5' RACE reads, giving one entry per CDR3 protein sequence and no DNA. Its clone listing holds a few hundred thousand distinct CDR3 sequences. The source of this sequence is a man between 18 and 69 years old in good health. Material for sequencing was blood T cells: a sorted CD56 or NKG2C T cell subset, CD4+ or CD8+ T cells, or bulk PBMC T cells (not recorded which). The chain joins TRBV9 to TRBJ2-7. The CDR3 here is CASSPNAFTYEQYF.